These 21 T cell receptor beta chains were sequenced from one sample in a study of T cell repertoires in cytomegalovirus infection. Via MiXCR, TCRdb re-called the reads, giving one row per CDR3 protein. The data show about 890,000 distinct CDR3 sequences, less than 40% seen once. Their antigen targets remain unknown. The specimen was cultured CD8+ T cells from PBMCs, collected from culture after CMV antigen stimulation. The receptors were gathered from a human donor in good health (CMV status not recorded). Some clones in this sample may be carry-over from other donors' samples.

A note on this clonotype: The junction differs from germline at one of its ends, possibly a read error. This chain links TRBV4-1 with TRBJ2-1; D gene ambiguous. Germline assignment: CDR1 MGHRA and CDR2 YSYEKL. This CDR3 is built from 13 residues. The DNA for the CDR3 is TGTGCCAGCAGCCAATACCTCAACAATGAGCAGTTCTTC. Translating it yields CASSQYLNNEQFF.

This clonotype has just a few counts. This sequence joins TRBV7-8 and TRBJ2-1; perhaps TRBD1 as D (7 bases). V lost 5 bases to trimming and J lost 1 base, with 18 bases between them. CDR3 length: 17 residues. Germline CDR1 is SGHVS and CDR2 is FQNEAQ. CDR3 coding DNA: TGTGCCAGCAGCACGCGGGACAGTCATTTATCCTACAATGAGCAGTTCTTC. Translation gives CASSTRDSHLSYNEQFF. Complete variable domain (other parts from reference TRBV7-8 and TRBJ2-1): GAGVSQSPRYKVAKRGQDVALRCDPISGHVSLFWYQQALGQGPEFLTYFQNEAQLDKSGLPSDRFFAERPEGSVSTLKIQRTQQEDSAVYLCASSTRDSHLSYNEQFFGPGTRLTVL.

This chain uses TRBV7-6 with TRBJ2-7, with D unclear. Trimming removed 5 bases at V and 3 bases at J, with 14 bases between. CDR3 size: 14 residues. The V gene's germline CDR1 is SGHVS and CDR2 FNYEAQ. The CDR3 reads CASSPPGSGYEQYF. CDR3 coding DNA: TGTGCCAGCAGCCCCCCGGGCTCCGGCTACGAGCAGTACTTC.

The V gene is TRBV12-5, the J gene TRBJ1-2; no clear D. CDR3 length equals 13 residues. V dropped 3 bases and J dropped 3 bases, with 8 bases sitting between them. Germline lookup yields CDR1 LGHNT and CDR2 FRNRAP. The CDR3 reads CASGFDSDYGYTF. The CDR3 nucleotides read TGTGCTAGTGGTTTTGATTCGGACTATGGCTACACCTTC. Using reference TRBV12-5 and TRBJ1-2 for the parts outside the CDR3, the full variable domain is DARVTQTPRHKVTEMGQEVTMRCQPILGHNTVFWYRQTMMQGLELLAYFRNRAPLDDSGMPKDRFSAEMPDATLATLKIQPSEPRDSAVYFCASGFDSDYGYTFGSGTRLTVV.

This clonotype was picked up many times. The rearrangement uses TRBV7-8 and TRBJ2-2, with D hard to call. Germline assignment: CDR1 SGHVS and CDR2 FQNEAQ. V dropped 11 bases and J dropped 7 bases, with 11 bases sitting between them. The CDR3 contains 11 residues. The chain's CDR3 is CADLLGGELFF. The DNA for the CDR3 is TGTGCCGATCTTCTGGGCGGGGAGCTGTTTTTT.

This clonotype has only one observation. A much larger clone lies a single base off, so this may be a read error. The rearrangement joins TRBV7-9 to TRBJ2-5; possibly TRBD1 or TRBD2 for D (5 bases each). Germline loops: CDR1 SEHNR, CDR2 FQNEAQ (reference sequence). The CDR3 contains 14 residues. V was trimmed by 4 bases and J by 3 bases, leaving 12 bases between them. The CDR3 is CASSYGTIEETQYF. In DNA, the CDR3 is TGTGCCAGCAGCTATGGGACCATCGAAGAGACCCAGTACTTC.

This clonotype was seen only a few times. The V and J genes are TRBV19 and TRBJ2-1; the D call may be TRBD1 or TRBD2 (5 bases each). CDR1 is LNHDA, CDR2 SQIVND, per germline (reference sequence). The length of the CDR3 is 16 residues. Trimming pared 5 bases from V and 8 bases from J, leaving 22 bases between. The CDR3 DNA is TGTGCCAGTAGTCCCACCGGGACGAGCTTGATCGATGAGCAGTTCTTC. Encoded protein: CASSPTGTSLIDEQFF. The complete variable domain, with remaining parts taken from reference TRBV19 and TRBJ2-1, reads DGGITQSPKYLFRKEGQNVTLSCEQNLNHDAMYWYRQDPGQGLRLIYYSQIVNDFQKGDIAEGYSVSREKKESFPLTVTSAQKNPTAFYLCASSPTGTSLIDEQFFGPGTRLTVL.

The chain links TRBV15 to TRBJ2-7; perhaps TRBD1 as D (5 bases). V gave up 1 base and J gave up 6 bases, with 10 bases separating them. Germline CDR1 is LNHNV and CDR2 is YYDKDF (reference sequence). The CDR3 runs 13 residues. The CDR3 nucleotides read TGTGCCACCAGCAGAGCGGACAAGGGCGAGCAGTACTTC. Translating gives CATSRADKGEQYF.

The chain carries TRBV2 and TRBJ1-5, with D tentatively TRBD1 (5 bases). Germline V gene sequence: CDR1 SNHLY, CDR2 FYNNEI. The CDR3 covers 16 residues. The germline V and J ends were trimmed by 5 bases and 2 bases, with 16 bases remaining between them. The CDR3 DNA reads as TGTGCCAGCAGTTGGAAAGGGGTCGGTGGCAATCAGCCCCAGCATTTT. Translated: CASSWKGVGGNQPQHF.

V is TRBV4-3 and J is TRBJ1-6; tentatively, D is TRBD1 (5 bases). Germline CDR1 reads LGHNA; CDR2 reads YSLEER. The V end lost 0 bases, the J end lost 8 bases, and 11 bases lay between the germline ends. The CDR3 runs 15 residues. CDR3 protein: CASSQDSGVDSPLHF. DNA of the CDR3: TGCGCCAGCAGCCAAGATTCGGGGGTTGATTCACCCCTCCACTTT.

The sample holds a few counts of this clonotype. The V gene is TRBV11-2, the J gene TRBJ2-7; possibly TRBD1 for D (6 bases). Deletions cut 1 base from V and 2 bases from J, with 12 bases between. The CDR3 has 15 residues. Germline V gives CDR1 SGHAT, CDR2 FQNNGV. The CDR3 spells CASSLARGLPYEQYV. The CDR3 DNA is TGTGCCAGCAGCTTAGCCAGGGGCCTCCCCTACGAGCAGTACGTC.

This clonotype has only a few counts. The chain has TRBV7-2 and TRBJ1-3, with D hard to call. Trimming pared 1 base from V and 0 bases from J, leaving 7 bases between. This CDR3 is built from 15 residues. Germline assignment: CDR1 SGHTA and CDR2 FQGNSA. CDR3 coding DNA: TGTGCCAGCAGCTTAGAGATGGACTCTGGAAACACCATATATTTT. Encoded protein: CASSLEMDSGNTIYF.

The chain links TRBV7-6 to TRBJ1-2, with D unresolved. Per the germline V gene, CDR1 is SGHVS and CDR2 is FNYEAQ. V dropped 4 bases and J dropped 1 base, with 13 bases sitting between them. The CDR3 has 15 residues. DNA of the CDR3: TGTGCCAGCAGCTCATCGGGATTTCTTAACTATGGCTACACCTTC. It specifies CASSSSGFLNYGYTF.

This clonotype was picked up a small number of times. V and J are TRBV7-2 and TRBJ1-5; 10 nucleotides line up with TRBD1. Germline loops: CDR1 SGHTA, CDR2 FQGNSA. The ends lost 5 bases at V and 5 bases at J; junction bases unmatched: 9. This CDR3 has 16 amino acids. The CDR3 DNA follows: TGTGCCAGCAGCCTCCCATTCGGGACAGGGGATCAGCCCCAGCATTTT. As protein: CASSLPFGTGDQPQHF.

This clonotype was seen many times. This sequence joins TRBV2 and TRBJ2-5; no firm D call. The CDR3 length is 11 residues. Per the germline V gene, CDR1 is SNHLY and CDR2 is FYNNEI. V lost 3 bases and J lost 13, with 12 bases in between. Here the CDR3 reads CASSDDFLRYF. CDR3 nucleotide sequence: TGTGCCAGCAGTGATGACTTTCTCCGGTACTTC.

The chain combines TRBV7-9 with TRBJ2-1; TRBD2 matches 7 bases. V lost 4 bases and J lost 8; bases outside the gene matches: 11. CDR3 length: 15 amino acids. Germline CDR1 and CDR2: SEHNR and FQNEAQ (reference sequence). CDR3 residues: CASSSTSGGFHEQFF. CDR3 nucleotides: TGTGCCAGCAGCTCAACCTCCGGGGGGTTCCATGAGCAGTTCTTC.

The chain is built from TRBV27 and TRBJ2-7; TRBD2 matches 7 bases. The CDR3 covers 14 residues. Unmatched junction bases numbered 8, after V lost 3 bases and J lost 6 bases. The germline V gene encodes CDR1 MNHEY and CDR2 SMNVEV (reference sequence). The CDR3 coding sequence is TGTGCCAGCAGTTTGGTGCCGACTAGCCGCGAGCAGTACGTC. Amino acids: CASSLVPTSREQYV.

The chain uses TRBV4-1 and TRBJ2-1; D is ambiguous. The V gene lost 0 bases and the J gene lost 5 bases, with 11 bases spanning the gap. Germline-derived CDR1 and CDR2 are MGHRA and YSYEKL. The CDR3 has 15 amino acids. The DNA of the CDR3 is TGCGCCAGCAGCCAAGAAAGGGCTAGTCACAATGAGCAGTTCTTC. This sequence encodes CASSQERASHNEQFF.

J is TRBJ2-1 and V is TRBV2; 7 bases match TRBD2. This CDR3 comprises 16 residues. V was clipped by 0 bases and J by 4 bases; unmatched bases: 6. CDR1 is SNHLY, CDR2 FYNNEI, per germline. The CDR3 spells CASSEAAGVLYNEQFF. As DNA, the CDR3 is TGTGCCAGCAGTGAAGCGGCGGGGGTTCTATACAATGAGCAGTTCTTC.

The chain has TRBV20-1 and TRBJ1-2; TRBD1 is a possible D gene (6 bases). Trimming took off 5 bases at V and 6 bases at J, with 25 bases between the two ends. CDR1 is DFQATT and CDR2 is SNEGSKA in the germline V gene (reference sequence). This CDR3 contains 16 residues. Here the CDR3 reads CSAPEWGAQERHGYTF. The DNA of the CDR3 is TGCAGTGCTCCTGAGTGGGGGGCGCAGGAGCGGCATGGCTACACCTTC.

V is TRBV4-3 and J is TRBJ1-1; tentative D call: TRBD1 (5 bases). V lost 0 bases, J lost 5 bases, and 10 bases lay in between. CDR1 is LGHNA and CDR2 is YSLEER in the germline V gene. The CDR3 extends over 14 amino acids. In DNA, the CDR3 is TGCGCCAGCAGCCAAGATAGGGGAATGACTGAAGCTTTCTTT. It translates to CASSQDRGMTEAFF.